The entry below describes one T cell receptor beta chain. Its antigen is unknown. This sample stems from a study of beta chain features in type 1 diabetes. At the level of the study: Cell yields, gender and age were comparable in patients and healthy donors. Study observations and caveats: TCRB repertoires of naive, central memory and Treg cells appeared more similar among patients than among healthy donors. Fewer junction insertions and more nucleotide deletions appeared in type 1 diabetes patients. Whether TCRB rearrangement is influenced by HLA type went unresolved here.

Germline V lookup: CDR1 ENHRY, CDR2 SYGVKD. The CDR3 length is 16 residues. The V and J ends lost 4 bases and 6 bases, in that order; junction bases with no gene match: 11. The entirety of the isolated RNA underwent reverse transcription, so expressed TCRB transcripts were sequenced. Data came from immunoSEQ multiplex PCR; TCRdb stores just in-frame clones and leaves some out. The sample yields around 250,000 clones, roughly 70% seen once. Material: naive CD4+ T cells from blood. The rearrangement links TRBV10-3 to TRBJ2-3; 9 nucleotides line up with TRBD1. This clonotype was sampled from a man in his thirties or forties in good health. The CDR3 region is CAISGPGQGRSDTQYF. The CDR3 bases are TGTGCCATCAGTGGACCGGGACAGGGTAGAAGCGATACGCAGTATTTT.